The present entry profiles one T cell receptor beta chain with its context. Its antigen is currently not known. No base quality information exists; no much larger clone differs at one position. The sample comes from a study of cytomegalovirus exposure and HLA in healthy donors (dated by TCRdb to the late 2010s). Regarding the study in general: According to an earlier analysis of 450 to 650 of the donors, about 190 million T cells yielded some 110 million unique TCR beta sequences and 276 Gb of sequence data. About 280 gigabases of sequencing data and approximately 80 million unique TCR sequences were included in an early release covering roughly 600 HLA-typed donors. Of the 300 to 500 genotyped donors, roughly 76% were placed in the genetic ancestry cluster associated with self-reported Caucasian donors. The aim of the study was to test whether cataloging public T cell receptors could identify signatures of past pathogen exposure. The T cell repertoires of some 700 subjects were profiled by immunosequencing and related to cytomegalovirus serostatus. In addition to the first cohort of 500 to 850 subjects, a separate validation cohort of approximately 130 different subjects was used. To predict cytomegalovirus infection status, the study combined high-throughput TCR immunosequencing, statistical association of individual TCRs with disease status, and machine learning. A later analysis re-examined previously published TCR beta repertoires from just over 650 donors and added high-resolution HLA genotyping to investigate patterns of TCR occurrence. The later analysis used no new phenotypic data to find candidate immune exposures, relying instead on TCR beta sequences and their occurrence across donors. To decide whether each TCR beta V gene segment behaved as functional or pseudogenic, an earlier analysis of several hundred of the donors relied on high-throughput TCR beta sequencing. Donor age, sex, ethnicity and CMV serostatus were compiled alongside the repertoire data. A later genetic analysis took genome-wide SNP genotypes for about three fifths of the roughly 670 donors and used that subset as a discovery cohort. Every repertoire in the discovery cohort had been generated on one and the same sequencing platform. Class I and class II HLA loci were covered by the typing at four-digit resolution. The number of donors typed differed by locus, with about 629-630 for A, B, C, DRB1 and DQB1, 522 for DQA1, 600 to 610 for DPA1, and some 450 for DPB1. A handful of DR-DQ haplotypes were handled as single units for association and clustering because linkage in the cohort was strong. Among roughly 400 genotyped donors of the cohort, an average of around 250,000 unique TCR beta nucleotide sequences was sequenced per donor, of which about 18% were non-productive.

Study-wide conclusions, independent of this receptor: Some IMGT-functional V segments, including TRBV6-2 and TRBV6-3, could not be told apart with the 87-base-pair reads, so those segments were excluded. When HLA alleles, especially DR and DQ, strongly co-occurred, attributing TCR associations to individual alleles was difficult. It was suggested by the authors that the approach could potentially be generalized to other disease states and immunological phenotypes. A group of highly shared sequence variants was considered likely to be a technical artifact of the sequencing pipeline. A further reported finding was that TCR beta sequences accurately predicted the HLA-A and HLA-B alleles for most subjects in the first cohort. The only immune exposure information available for the cohort was CMV serostatus. In a later analysis, TCR association rates were found to vary across HLA loci, with the most associated TCRs seen for DRB1 alleles and the fewest for HLA-C alleles. In a later analysis, HLA-associated TCR beta chains showed more clonal expansion and lower generation probabilities than non-associated chains that were equally common. According to a later genetic analysis, donors in an Asian-associated ancestry cluster had fewer N-insertions in productive TCRs than the approximately 700-donor mean. In a later genetic analysis, a missense DCLRE1C variant was associated with V-gene and J-gene trimming of TCR beta chains, and the association was replicated in an independent cohort. According to a later analysis, parvovirus B19, influenza, CMV and Epstein-Barr virus appeared linked to several top co-occurrence clusters. At a false discovery rate of 0.05, a later analysis linked 16,951 TCR beta sequences to specific HLA alleles. Three of the identified cytomegalovirus-associated TCR beta chains were confirmed in vitro to be specific for cytomegalovirus antigens. Linkage disequilibrium might explain the correlated functional status among segregating V segments, but an unknown experimental factor could not be excluded. This cohort had only TCR beta chains sequenced, and the lack of alpha or paired-chain data limited which features could be detected. According to a later analysis, most CMV-associated TCR beta chains appeared to be HLA-restricted, and the HLA associations seemed to be driven largely by CMV exposure. Broadly in line with IMGT annotations, most TCR beta V segments showed up in productive rearrangements about 90% or about 30% of the time in an earlier analysis of 450 to 750 of the donors. Roughly uniform sequencing depth across donors was assumed in presence/absence analyses, although this assumption may not hold. Approximately 16 rarely observed V segments, including chromosome 9 orphons, were excluded from the earlier analysis of just under 600 of the donors because counts were too low. In the study, about 150 TCR beta chains were listed as associated with cytomegalovirus. Across donors, most TCR sequences were observed very rarely, whereas some public TCRs were present in many individuals. In both the original and validation cohorts, the classifier was reported to diagnose cytomegalovirus status with high specificity and sensitivity. HLA typing was unavailable for some donors at each locus, so association tests used only the typed subset.

Libraries were made using the immunoSEQ multiplex PCR assay. The multiplex PCR relied on a mix of 60 forward primers for TCR Vbeta segments and 13 reverse primers for TCR Jbeta segments. The CDR3 region of rearranged TCR beta genes was amplified from genomic DNA by a multiplex PCR assay. The Illumina HiSeq System was used to sequence the amplified TCR beta libraries as 87-base-pair reads. As for how the authors treated the data: A later analysis tallied around 87 million unique TCR beta chains across the roughly 610 repertoires, and about 12 million of those chains were shared by two or more donors. To remove PCR and sequencing errors, raw reads were error-corrected and collapsed into unique sequences using a nearest-neighbor algorithm that merged closely related sequences. CDR3 sequences were aligned to IMGT reference sequences to assign V, D and J gene segments. For a sequence to be retained, a match of at least six nucleotides was required to both a V gene segment and a J gene segment. Rearrangements were called productive when the CDR3 lacked stop codons and stayed in frame with V and J; all others were non-productive. CDR3 was defined by IMGT convention, running from the second conserved V-encoded cysteine to the conserved J-encoded phenylalanine. The earlier analysis of some 540 of the donors excluded any sequence lacking an unambiguous match to a single V gene segment. In an earlier analysis of approximately 560 of the donors, a V segment was called functional when productive rearrangements were above 56.7%, and segregating when the standard deviation between donors exceeded 5%. A statistical classification framework was built to diagnose cytomegalovirus status from the catalog of TCR beta chain sequences. In a later analysis, V and J genes were assigned by comparing TCR nucleotide sequences against IMGT/GENE-DB human TR gene sequences. The TCRdist pipeline was used in a later analysis to assign CDR3 sequences and most-parsimonious VDJ recombination scenarios. In a later analysis, every TCR beta chain was defined by the combination of its CDR3 amino acid sequence and its V-gene family, and reads without a unique V-gene family were dropped. In a later analysis, 450 to 600 highly shared, low-generation-probability nucleotide sequences were removed to address suspected cross-contamination and a sequencing artifact. In a later analysis, a clonal expansion index for each public chain was calculated from normalized within-repertoire ranks of inferred template counts. In a later analysis, generation probabilities were computed using a VDJ recombination model fitted to out-of-frame rearrangements, and the results were checked against IGoR. In a later analysis, hypergeometric tests were used to score TCR-TCR, TCR-HLA and TCR-CMV co-occurrence, with a repertoire-size bias correction applied to TCR pairs. A later analysis estimated false discovery rates by permuting HLA or CMV assignments 20 times. A later analysis grouped co-occurring TCRs with DBSCAN, adding TCRdist sequence similarity when clustering within HLA-allele-positive subsets. Repertoires with fewer than 30,000 or more than 120,000 public chains, plus five repertoires with anomalous nucleotide sharing, were excluded from co-occurrence clustering. What TCRdb holds here is the immuneACCESS table cut down to in-frame rearrangements. Part of the clones is not present; checked against another copy, under half of the missing clones reflect an unresolved V gene, and the others are unexplained. The V and J calls and clone size are taken from that table; D and trimming were inferred from the DNA. Here the sample has 180,000 or so clones; 60% to 80% occur a single time. The ten biggest clones cover just under 6.5% of the sample.

The CDR3, cysteine through phenylalanine, is 15 amino acids long. Just the 45-base CDR3 DNA is kept, in frame starting at base 1. Trimming removed 5 bases from V and 3 bases from J, leaving 17 bases between the germline ends. The germline V gene supplies CDR1 MNHEY and CDR2 SVGAGI. The cohort consisted of hundreds of healthy bone marrow donors. At the time of sampling, all cohort members were nominally healthy, though unrecorded immune exposures were likely present. The donor was CMV seropositive and was included in the group of approximately 300 seropositive cohort members. Each donor provided a peripheral blood sample, and peripheral blood mononuclear cells were used for TCR beta sequencing. Genomic DNA was extracted from the blood cell samples with the Qiagen DNeasy Blood Extraction Kit.

The sequenced material came from PBMCs. This TCR came from a man between 40 and 49 years old in good health and CMV-seropositive. Here the chain combines TRBV6-5 and TRBJ2-7; the D gene is not confidently resolved. The CDR3 reads as follows: CASSRSAVTLYEQYF. At the DNA level, the sequence is TGTGCCAGCAGTAGGTCGGCCGTGACTCTCTACGAGCAGTACTTC.